This T cell receptor beta chain was recovered during a study of cytomegalovirus exposure and HLA in healthy donors. Notes on this clone: As yet, its antigen is unknown.

This CDR3 comprises 13 residues. Per the germline V gene, CDR1 is MNHNY and CDR2 is SVGAGI (reference sequence). The V gene end was trimmed by 2 bases and the J gene end by 5 bases; junction bases not matched to a gene: 1. Points from the study as a whole: HLA allele associations emerged for roughly 16,000 TCR beta sequences in a later analysis, at 0.05 false discovery rate. A later analysis linked a missense DCLRE1C variant to TCR beta V- and J-gene trimming.

The study ran its PCR with 60 Vbeta and 13 Jbeta primers. Only in-frame clones appear in the TCRdb table, and some are missing; sequencing was by immunoSEQ multiplex PCR. Of fewer than 100,000 clones listed, 60% to 80% are singletons. The receptor comes from a man between 40 and 49 years old in good health and CMV-seronegative. The sequencing input was PBMCs. This chain connects TRBV6-6 to TRBJ2-7; 9 bases are a match to TRBD1. The CDR3 spells CASSYDRGDEQYF. The CDR3 DNA reads as TGTGCCAGCAGTTACGACAGGGGGGACGAGCAGTACTTC.